This entry concerns a single T cell receptor (beta chain). With a much larger clone just one base away, this may be a read error. The data stem from a study of shared clonotypes between healthy human individuals. Looked up from germline, CDR1 is SGHDT and CDR2 is YYEEEE. V was clipped by 2 bases and J by 4 bases, with 9 bases between them. CDR3 length: 13 amino acids. Original processing notes: ImmunoSEQ yielded junction-only sequences lacking quality scores, so filtering differed. Here immunoSEQ multiplex PCR was the method, and the copy in TCRdb shows in-frame clones only, minus some. That table gives V, J and clone size, and the DNA gave D and trimming. The data show nearly 750,000 clones, roughly 72% seen once.

J is TRBJ2-5 and V is TRBV5-6, with D maybe TRBD1 (5 bases). The specimen was memory CD4+ T cells sorted from blood. Described subset: CD45RA-negative fraction. This TCR was recovered from a woman in her twenties or thirties in good health. CDR3 loop: CASSFWGGETQYF. The CDR3 DNA follows: TGTGCCAGCAGCTTTTGGGGCGGAGAGACCCAGTACTTC.